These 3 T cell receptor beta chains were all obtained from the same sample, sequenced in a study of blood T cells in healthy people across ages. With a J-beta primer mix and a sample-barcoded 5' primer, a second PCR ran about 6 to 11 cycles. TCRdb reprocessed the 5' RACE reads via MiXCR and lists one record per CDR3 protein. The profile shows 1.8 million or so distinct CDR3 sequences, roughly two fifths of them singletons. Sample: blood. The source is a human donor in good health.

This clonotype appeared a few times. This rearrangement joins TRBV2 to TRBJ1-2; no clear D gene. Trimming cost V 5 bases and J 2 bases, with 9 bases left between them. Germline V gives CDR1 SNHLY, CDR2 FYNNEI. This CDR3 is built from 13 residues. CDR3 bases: TGTGCCAGCAGTAGAGACCAGAACTATGGCTACACCTTC. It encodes CASSRDQNYGYTF.

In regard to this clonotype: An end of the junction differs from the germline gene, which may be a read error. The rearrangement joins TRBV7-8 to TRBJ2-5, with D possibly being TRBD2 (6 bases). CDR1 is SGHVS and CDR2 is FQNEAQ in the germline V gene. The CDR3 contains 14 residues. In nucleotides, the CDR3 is TGTGTCAGCAGCGCGACTAGTAGACCAGAGACCCAGTACTTC. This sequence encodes CVSSATSRPETQYF.

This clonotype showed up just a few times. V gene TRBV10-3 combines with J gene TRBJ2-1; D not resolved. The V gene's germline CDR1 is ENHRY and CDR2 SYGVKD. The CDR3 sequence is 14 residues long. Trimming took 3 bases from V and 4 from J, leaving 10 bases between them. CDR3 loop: CAISDQVMYNEQFF. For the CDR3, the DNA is TGTGCCATCAGTGACCAGGTCATGTACAATGAGCAGTTCTTC.